Listed here are 19 T cell receptor beta chains from one sample, sequenced in a study of beta chain features in type 1 diabetes (dated by TCRdb to the late 2010s). The protocol used for the library was the immunoSEQ multiplex PCR assay. The entire isolated RNA was reverse transcribed using the High Capacity cDNA Reverse Transcription Kit, and thus expressed TCRB transcripts were sequenced. TCRdb took over this immuneACCESS table, retaining in-frame rearrangements with V and J assigned. Such tables are incomplete; in checked studies, under half of the missing clones stem from an unresolved V gene, and the remainder is unexplained. The sample yields 110,000 to 150,000 clones; roughly 10% were counted once. The top ten hold approximately 0.65% of the sample. The sequenced sample consisted of central memory CD4+ T cells from blood. The receptors were gathered from a woman aged 40 to 49 in good health.

This clone was seen at least ten times. The V gene is TRBV6-5, the J gene TRBJ2-2; D not resolved. Deletions cut 5 bases from V and 13 bases from J, with 14 bases between. Germline V CDR1 and CDR2: MNHEY, SVGAGI. This CDR3 spans 12 amino acids. CDR3 DNA: TGTGCCAGCAGTATCCTCACCGGTGCGCTGTTTTTT. This encodes CASSILTGALFF.

This clone turned up a few times. The chain uses TRBV12-5 and TRBJ1-1; 7 nucleotides line up with TRBD1. The CDR3 consists of 15 residues. CDR1 LGHNT and CDR2 FRNRAP come from the germline V gene. Unmatched junction bases numbered 9, after V lost 4 bases and J lost 4 bases. CDR3 amino acids: CASGSGDRAGTEAFF. CDR3 bases: TGTGCTAGTGGTTCCGGAGACAGGGCGGGCACTGAAGCTTTCTTT.

The rearrangement links TRBV2 to TRBJ1-1, with 7 bases matching TRBD1. The germline V gene encodes CDR1 SNHLY and CDR2 FYNNEI. The CDR3 has 12 residues. Germline trimming cut 8 bases from V and 4 bases from J; bases unmatched to any gene: 4. CDR3 DNA sequence: TGTGCCAGCCGTCCAGGGGGCACTGAAGCTTTCTTT. This encodes CASRPGGTEAFF.

There are a few counts of this clone. The chain couples TRBV6-6 to TRBJ2-1; a weak D match, TRBD1 (5 bases). Deletions cut 8 bases from V and 15 bases from J, with 20 bases between. CDR1 MNHNY and CDR2 SVGAGI come from the germline V gene (reference sequence). This CDR3 region has 12 residues. The CDR3 reads CASGAELNFWFF. The CDR3 DNA sequence: TGTGCCAGCGGGGCAGAACTCAACTTTTGGTTCTTC.

This clone has just a few counts. The chain combines TRBV5-1 with TRBJ2-1, with 9 bases matching TRBD2. The length of the CDR3 is 16 residues. The germline gives CDR1 SGHRS, CDR2 YFSETQ. J gave up 8 bases and V 2 bases, and 11 bases lay outside the gene matches. CDR3 protein: CASSFSIAGVDDEQFF. CDR3 nucleotides: TGCGCCAGCAGCTTTTCGATAGCGGGGGTGGACGATGAGCAGTTCTTC.

This clone showed up just a few times. J is TRBJ1-5 and V is TRBV21-1. TRBV21-1 is deemed a pseudogene. The CDR3 totals 14 residues. In DNA, the CDR3 is TGTGCCAGCAGCAAAGTCCAGGGAGGGCAGCCCCAGCATTTT. It codes for CASSKVQGGQPQHF.

This clone appeared a few times. The CDR3 region is CASSLGTANGYTF. The CDR3 DNA reads TGTGCCAGTAGTCTGGGGACAGCCAATGGCTACACCTTC. The chain has TRBV19 and TRBJ1-2; 7 bases match TRBD1. Germline CDR1 is LNHDA and CDR2 is SQIVND (reference sequence). The CDR3 totals 13 residues. Trimming took 5 bases from V and 6 from J; bases not matched to a gene: 6.

This chain uses TRBV10-3 with TRBJ1-5, with D unclear. Germline values: CDR1 ENHRY, CDR2 SYGVKD. Between the trimmed V and J ends, which lost 6 bases and 7 bases, there was a span of 13 bases. This CDR3 contains 13 residues. The CDR3 here is CAIRAGKIQPQHF. The CDR3, as DNA: TGTGCCATCAGGGCGGGGAAGATCCAGCCCCAGCATTTT.

In regard to this clone: At one of its ends the junction is not consistent with the germline gene, which may arise from a read error. The chain combines TRBV7-6 with TRBJ2-5; 14 bases match TRBD2. This CDR3 region has 14 residues. CDR1 is SGHVS and CDR2 is FNYEAQ in the germline V gene. CDR3 nucleotides: TGTGCCAGCAGCCGCGGACTAGCGGGGGGCCCACAGCACTTC. The encoded protein is CASSRGLAGGPQHF. Variable domain in full (rest from reference TRBV7-6 and TRBJ2-5): GAGVSQSPRYKVTKRGQDVALRCDPISGHVSLYWYRQALGQGPEFLTYFNYEAQQDKSGLPNDRFSAERPEGSISTLTIQRTEQRDSAMYRCASSRGLAGGPQHFGPGTRLLVL.

There are many counts of this clone. The chain uses TRBV14 and TRBJ1-4; TRBD1 might be the D (5 bases). Germline V gene data show CDR1 as SGHDN and CDR2 as FVKESK. This CDR3 is 11 amino acids long. Deletions cut 8 bases from V and 5 bases from J, with 6 bases between. The CDR3 bases are TGTGCCAGCCGACAGAATGAAAAACTGTTTTTT. Translation: CASRQNEKLFF.

This clone has more than one count but fewer than ten. The V call is TRBV4-2, the J call TRBJ2-3; no clear D gene. Germline CDR1 and CDR2: LGHNA and YNFKEQ. The CDR3 is made up of 14 amino acids. V lost 3 bases and J lost 2, with 9 bases in between. This CDR3 reads CASSQSPSTDTQYF. Here the CDR3 DNA reads TGTGCCAGCAGCCAGAGCCCGTCCACAGATACGCAGTATTTT.

This clone turned up a few times. The V and J genes are TRBV10-3 and TRBJ1-1; TRBD1 matches at 7 bases. The V and J ends lost 0 bases and 11 bases, in that order; junction bases with no gene match: 9. Germline V lookup: CDR1 ENHRY, CDR2 SYGVKD. The CDR3 runs to 14 residues. CDR3 in amino acids: CAISESNSQGVAFF. The CDR3, as DNA: TGTGCCATCAGTGAGTCAAACTCTCAGGGGGTCGCTTTCTTT.

The chain recombines TRBV20-1 with TRBJ1-2; D not resolved. Germline CDR1 reads DFQATT; CDR2 reads SNEGSKA (reference sequence). There are 11 residues in the CDR3. V lost 3 bases, J lost 8 bases, and 10 bases lay in between. CDR3 sequence reads: CSASMGSGYTF. CDR3 DNA: TGCAGTGCTAGTATGGGCAGCGGCTACACCTTC.

The chain joins TRBV9 to TRBJ1-2, with D maybe TRBD1 (5 bases). V shed 3 bases and J shed 4 bases, with 16 bases lying between them. Germline V gene data show CDR1 as SGDLS and CDR2 as YYNGEE. This CDR3 region has 15 residues. The DNA of the CDR3 is TGTGCCAGCAGCGAAATTGCTGGGGGGGGCTATGGCTACACCTTC. This encodes CASSEIAGGGYGYTF. The full variable domain, rest sourced from reference TRBV9 and TRBJ1-2, is DSGVTQTPKHLITATGQRVTLRCSPRSGDLSVYWYQQSLDQGLQFLIQYYNGEERAKGNILERFSAQQFPDLHSELNLSSLELGDSALYFCASSEIAGGGYGYTFGSGTRLTVV.

This chain links TRBV9 with TRBJ2-5; 7 bases are shared with TRBD1. The ends lost 2 bases at V and 1 base at J; junction bases unmatched: 8. Looked up from germline, CDR1 is SGDLS and CDR2 is YYNGEE. The CDR3 is made up of 16 amino acids. The chain's CDR3 is CASSVHPGTAQETQYF. The CDR3 coding sequence is TGTGCCAGCAGCGTCCACCCCGGGACAGCCCAAGAGACCCAGTACTTC.

This clone showed up just a few times. This chain connects TRBV2 to TRBJ1-5, with 9 bases that match TRBD1. J was trimmed by 2 bases and V by 6 bases; bases with no gene match: 5. Germline values: CDR1 SNHLY, CDR2 FYNNEI. CDR3 length equals 15 residues. The DNA for the CDR3 is TGTGCCAGCAGAGGGGACAGGGTTGGCAATCAGCCCCAGCATTTT. Amino acids: CASRGDRVGNQPQHF. Looking up the rest from reference TRBV2 and TRBJ1-5 gives the full variable domain: EPEVTQTPSHQVTQMGQEVILRCVPISNHLYFYWYRQILGQKVEFLVSFYNNEISEKSEIFDDQFSVERPDGSNFTLKIRSTKLEDSAMYFCASRGDRVGNQPQHFGDGTRLSIL.

This clone occurred a few times. The rearrangement uses TRBV5-5 and TRBJ1-1, with unresolved D. V lost 1 base, J lost 0 bases, and 10 bases lay in between. The CDR3 has 15 amino acids. From germline, CDR1 is SGHKS and CDR2 YYEKEE (reference sequence). CDR3 DNA sequence: TGTGCCAGCAGCTTGAAGGCGGGCATGAACACTGAAGCTTTCTTT. This gives the protein CASSLKAGMNTEAFF.

This chain joins TRBV15 and TRBJ1-3; unclear D gene. Trimming removed 1 base at V and 4 bases at J, with 11 bases between. CDR3 length equals 15 residues. Germline V lookup: CDR1 LNHNV, CDR2 YYDKDF (reference sequence). The CDR3 DNA reads TGTGCCACCAGCAGAGCCCGGACTCAAGGAAACACCATATATTTT. It specifies CATSRARTQGNTIYF.

V gene TRBV7-2 combines with J gene TRBJ2-7, with D possibly being TRBD1 (5 bases). Trimming shortened V by 6 bases and J by 2 bases, and 11 bases separated the two germline ends. CDR3 length: 13 residues. Germline CDR1 reads SGHTA; CDR2 reads FQGNSA. Here the CDR3 reads CTSRLTGAYEQYF. The CDR3 DNA reads as TGTACCAGCAGACTAACAGGAGCCTACGAGCAGTACTTC.